What follows are 5 T cell receptor beta chains derived from one specimen sequenced in a study of T cells after yellow fever vaccination. TCRdb reprocessed the 5' RACE reads with MiXCR, giving one entry per CDR3 protein. The sample yields 230,000 or so distinct CDR3 sequences, approximately 6.8% seen once. Sequenced material: CD4+ T cells sorted from PBMCs, taken on the day of the yellow fever booster vaccination. These receptors came from a man aged 30 to 39 who received the YFV17D yellow fever vaccine.

This clonotype was detected many times. The V and J genes are TRBV5-1 and TRBJ1-5; a weak D match, TRBD1 (6 bases). This CDR3 is built from 18 residues. Per germline, CDR1 SGHRS and CDR2 YFSETQ. V was shortened by 3 bases and J by 1 base, with 20 bases between the two germline ends. This CDR3 is CASSSDTGTFLSNQPQHF. In nucleotides, the CDR3 is TGCGCCAGCAGCTCCGACACCGGGACATTCTTAAGCAATCAGCCCCAGCATTTT.

This clonotype was detected ten times or more. The chain combines TRBV5-1 with TRBJ2-7; tentatively, D is TRBD2 (6 bases). Trimming removed 4 bases from V and 4 bases from J, with 21 bases in between. The germline V gene has CDR1 SGHRS and CDR2 YFSETQ. The CDR3 totals 16 residues. The CDR3 DNA reads as TGCGCCAGCAGCCCGACCGGCGGGGCGGGGCAGTACGAGCAGTACTTC. This gives the protein CASSPTGGAGQYEQYF. Full variable domain (remainder filled in from reference TRBV5-1 and TRBJ2-7): KAGVTQTPRYLIKTRGQQVTLSCSPISGHRSVSWYQQTPGQGLQFLFEYFSETQRNKGNFPGRFSGRQFSNSRSEMNVSTLELGDSALYLCASSPTGGAGQYEQYFGPGTRLTVT.

This clonotype was detected ten times or more. This chain joins TRBV7-2 and TRBJ2-5; TRBD1 is a possible D gene (6 bases). Deletions cut 7 bases from V and 1 base from J, with 13 bases between. CDR3 length: 14 amino acids. Germline-derived CDR1 and CDR2 are SGHTA and FQGNSA. In nucleotides, the CDR3 is TGTGCCAGCACCGGACAGCTGGCCCAAGAGACCCAGTACTTC. This encodes CASTGQLAQETQYF.

V gene TRBV20-1 combines with J gene TRBJ2-3; 10 nucleotides agree with TRBD2. The CDR3 is 16 amino acids. Germline V gene lookup returns CDR1 DFQATT and CDR2 SNEGSKA (reference sequence). V lost 3 bases to trimming and J lost 2 bases; unmatched junction nucleotides: 8. The CDR3 coding sequence is TGCAGTGCTAGTCTACTAGCGGGAACCTCCACAGATACGCAGTATTTT. Protein product: CSASLLAGTSTDTQYF.

This clonotype was picked up a small number of times. This chain connects TRBV7-2 to TRBJ1-6; weak D call: TRBD1 (6 bases). Deletions cut 1 base from V and 7 bases from J, with 14 bases between. CDR1 is SGHTA, CDR2 FQGNSA, per germline. CDR3 length equals 16 residues. The CDR3 here is CASSLEGTGLNSPLHF. In nucleotides, the CDR3 is TGTGCCAGCAGCTTAGAGGGAACAGGGTTAAATTCACCCCTCCACTTT.